The present entry profiles one T cell receptor (beta chain) with its context. Its antigen is not known. Germline V gene data show CDR1 as MDHEN and CDR2 as SYDVKM. V dropped 8 bases and J dropped 4 bases, with 9 bases sitting between them. This CDR3 contains 12 residues. These data come from a study of prognosis after radiotherapy for stage I lung cancer. Study-level information: Distant metastasis occurred in a handful of patients at a median of roughly seven months after radiotherapy, while about 15 showed no significant progression. Regarding the study as a whole: Some TCR clones were expanded. Whether these clones were tumor-specific was not determined. Stereotactic body radiation therapy was followed by a fall in unique TCR clone counts, with a median of about 9,200 versus 6,500.

Template was genomic DNA; TCR beta CDR3 amplified in two multiplex PCR rounds. Initially, in first-round PCR, primers specific to each TRBV and TRBJ gene were used. Each CDR3 protein gets one entry after TCRdb re-called the multiplex PCR reads with MiXCR. The sample has about 35,000 distinct CDR3 sequences; about 32% are singletons. The TCR sequence derives from a donor older than 45 with non-small cell lung cancer. The chain links TRBV28 to TRBJ1-5; tentatively, D is TRBD1 (5 bases). The sample consisted of PBMCs, taken before or after stereotactic body radiation therapy (not recorded which). The CDR3 region has the DNA TGTGCCAGCGGGGCAGGAAATCAGCCCCAGCATTTT. It translates to CASGAGNQPQHF.